The present T cell receptor beta chain was sequenced within a study of blood T cell repertoires in COVID-19. Across the study: Material from acute and convalescent COVID-19 was sourced from the United States, Italy and Spain. Nucleic acid was either cDNA or gDNA, and it came from T cells, B-cell-depleted T cells, or PBMCs.

In the original workflow: Reference gene primer amplification in the assay estimated nucleated cell counts. Here immunoSEQ multiplex PCR was the method, and the copy in TCRdb shows in-frame clones only, minus some. The V and J calls and clone size come from that table; D and trimming were worked out from the DNA. The sample has some 180,000 clones; approximately 85% are singletons. This CDR3 comprises 13 residues. Trimming took off 5 bases at V and 3 bases at J, with 10 bases between the two ends. Germline lookup yields CDR1 ENHRY and CDR2 SYGVKD. This clone has more than one count but fewer than ten.

The specimen was peripheral blood. The rearrangement links TRBV10-3 to TRBJ1-1; D possibly corresponds to TRBD1 (6 bases). This sequence was found in a woman aged 55-69 years with acute or convalescent COVID-19. CDR3 DNA sequence: TGTGCCATCAGTTGGACAGCCGACACTGAAGCTTTCTTT. Protein product: CAISWTADTEAFF.